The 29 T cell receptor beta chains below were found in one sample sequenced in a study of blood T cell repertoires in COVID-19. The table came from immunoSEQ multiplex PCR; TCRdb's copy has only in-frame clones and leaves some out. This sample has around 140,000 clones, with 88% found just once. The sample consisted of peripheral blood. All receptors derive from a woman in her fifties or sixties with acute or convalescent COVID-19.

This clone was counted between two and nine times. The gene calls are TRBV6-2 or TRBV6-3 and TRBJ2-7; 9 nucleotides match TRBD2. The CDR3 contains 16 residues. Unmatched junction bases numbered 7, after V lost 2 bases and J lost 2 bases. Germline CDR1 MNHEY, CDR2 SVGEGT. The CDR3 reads CASSYLPSGAAYEQYF. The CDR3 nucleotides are TGTGCCAGCAGTTACCTGCCTAGCGGGGCAGCCTACGAGCAGTACTTC.

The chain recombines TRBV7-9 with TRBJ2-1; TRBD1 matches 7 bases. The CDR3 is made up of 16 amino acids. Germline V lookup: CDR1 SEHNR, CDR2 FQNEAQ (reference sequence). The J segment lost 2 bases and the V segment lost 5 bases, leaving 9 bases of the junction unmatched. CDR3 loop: CASSGLRGQAYNEQFF. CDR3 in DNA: TGTGCCAGCAGCGGACTGAGGGGGCAAGCCTACAATGAGCAGTTCTTC.

The CDR3 region is CASSFVTGIRGNEQFF. CDR3 bases: TGTGCCAGCAGCTTTGTAACAGGGATTCGAGGGAATGAGCAGTTCTTC. V usage is TRBV7-9 and J usage is TRBJ2-1; a possible D gene is TRBD1 (6 bases). V lost 3 bases and J lost 7, with 19 bases in between. The germline V gene has CDR1 SEHNR and CDR2 FQNEAQ (reference sequence). CDR3 length: 16 residues.

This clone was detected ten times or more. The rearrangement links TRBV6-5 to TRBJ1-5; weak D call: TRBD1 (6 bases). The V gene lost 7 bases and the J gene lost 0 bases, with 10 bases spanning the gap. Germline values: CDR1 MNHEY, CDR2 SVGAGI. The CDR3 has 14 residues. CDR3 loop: CASKAGDSNQPQHF. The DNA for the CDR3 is TGTGCCAGCAAGGCAGGGGATAGCAATCAGCCCCAGCATTTT.

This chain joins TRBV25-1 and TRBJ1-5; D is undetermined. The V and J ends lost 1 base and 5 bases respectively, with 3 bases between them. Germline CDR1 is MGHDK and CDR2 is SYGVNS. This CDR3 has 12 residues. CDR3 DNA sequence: TGTGCCAGCAGTGAATCTTATCAGCCCCAGCATTTT. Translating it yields CASSESYQPQHF.

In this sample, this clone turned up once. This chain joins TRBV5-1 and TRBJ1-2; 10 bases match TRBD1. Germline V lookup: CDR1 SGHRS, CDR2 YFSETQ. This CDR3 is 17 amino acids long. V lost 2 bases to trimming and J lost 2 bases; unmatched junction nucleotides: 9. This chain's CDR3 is CASSFYAGQGTNYGYTF. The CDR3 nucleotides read TGCGCCAGCAGCTTTTACGCGGGACAGGGGACGAACTATGGCTACACCTTC.

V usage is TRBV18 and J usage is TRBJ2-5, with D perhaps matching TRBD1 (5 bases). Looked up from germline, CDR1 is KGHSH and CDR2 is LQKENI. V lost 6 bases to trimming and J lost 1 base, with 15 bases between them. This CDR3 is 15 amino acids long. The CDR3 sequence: CASSRRGQVQETQYF. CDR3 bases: TGTGCCAGCTCGCGACGTGGACAAGTCCAAGAGACCCAGTACTTC.

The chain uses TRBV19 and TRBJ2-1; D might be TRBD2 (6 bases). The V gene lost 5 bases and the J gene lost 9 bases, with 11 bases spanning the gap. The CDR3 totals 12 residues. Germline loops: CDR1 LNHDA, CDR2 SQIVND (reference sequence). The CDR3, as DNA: TGTGCCAGTAGTGTCACTAGCCTTGAGCAGTTCTTC. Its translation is CASSVTSLEQFF.

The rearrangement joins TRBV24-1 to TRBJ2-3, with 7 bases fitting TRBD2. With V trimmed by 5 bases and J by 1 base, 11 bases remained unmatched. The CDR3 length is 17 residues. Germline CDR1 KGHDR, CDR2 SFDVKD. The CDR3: CATSAGLEGSGTDTQYF. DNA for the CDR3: TGTGCCACCAGTGCTGGACTAGAGGGTTCTGGCACAGATACGCAGTATTTT.

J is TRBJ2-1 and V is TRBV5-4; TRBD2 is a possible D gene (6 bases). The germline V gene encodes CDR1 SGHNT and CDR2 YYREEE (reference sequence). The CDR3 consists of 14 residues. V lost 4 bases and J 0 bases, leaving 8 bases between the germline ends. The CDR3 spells CASSDGSSYNEQFF. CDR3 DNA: TGTGCCAGCAGCGACGGGAGCTCCTACAATGAGCAGTTCTTC.

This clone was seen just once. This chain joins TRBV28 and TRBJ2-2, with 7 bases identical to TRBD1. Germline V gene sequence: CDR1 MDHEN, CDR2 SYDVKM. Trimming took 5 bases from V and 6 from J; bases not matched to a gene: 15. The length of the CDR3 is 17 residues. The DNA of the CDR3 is TGTGCCAGCAGTCCCCTGGGGGTTGGTCAGGGGGCCGGGGAGCTGTTTTTT. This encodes CASSPLGVGQGAGELFF.

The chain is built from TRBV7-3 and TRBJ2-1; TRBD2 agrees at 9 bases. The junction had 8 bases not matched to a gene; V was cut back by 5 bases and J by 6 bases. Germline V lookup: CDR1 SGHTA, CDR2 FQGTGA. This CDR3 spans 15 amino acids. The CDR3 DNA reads TGTGCCAGCAGCCCCCTGCGGGAGGGCCCCAATGAGCAGTTCTTC. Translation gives CASSPLREGPNEQFF.

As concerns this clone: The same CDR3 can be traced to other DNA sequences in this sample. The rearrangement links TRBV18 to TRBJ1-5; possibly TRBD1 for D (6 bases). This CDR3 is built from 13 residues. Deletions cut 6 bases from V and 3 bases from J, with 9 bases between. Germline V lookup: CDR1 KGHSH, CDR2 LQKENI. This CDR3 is CASSGQYNQPQHF. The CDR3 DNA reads TGTGCCAGCTCCGGACAGTACAATCAGCCCCAGCATTTT. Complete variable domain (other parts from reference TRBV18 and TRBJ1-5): NAGVMQNPRHLVRRRGQEARLRCSPMKGHSHVYWYRQLPEEGLKFMVYLQKENIIDESGMPKERFSAEFPKEGPSILRIQQVVRGDSAAYFCASSGQYNQPQHFGDGTRLSIL.

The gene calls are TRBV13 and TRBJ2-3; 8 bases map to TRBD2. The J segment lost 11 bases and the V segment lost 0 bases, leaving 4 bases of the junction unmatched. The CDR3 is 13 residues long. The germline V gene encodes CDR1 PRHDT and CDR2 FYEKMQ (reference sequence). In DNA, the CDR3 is TGTGCCAGCAGCTTAGGCGGGGGGGCTGTGCAGTATTTT. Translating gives CASSLGGGAVQYF.

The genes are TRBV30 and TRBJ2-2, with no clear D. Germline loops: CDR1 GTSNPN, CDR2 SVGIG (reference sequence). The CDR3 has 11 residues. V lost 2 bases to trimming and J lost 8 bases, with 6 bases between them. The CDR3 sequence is CAWSREGELFF. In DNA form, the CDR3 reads TGTGCCTGGAGTCGAGAGGGGGAGCTGTTTTTT.

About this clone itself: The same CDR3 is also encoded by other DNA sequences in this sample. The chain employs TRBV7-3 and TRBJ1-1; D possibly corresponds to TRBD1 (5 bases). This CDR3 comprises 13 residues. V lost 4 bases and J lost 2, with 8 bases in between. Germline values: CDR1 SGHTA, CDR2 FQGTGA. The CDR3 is CASSSDRNTEAFF. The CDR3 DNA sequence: TGTGCCAGCAGCTCAGACAGAAACACTGAAGCTTTCTTT.

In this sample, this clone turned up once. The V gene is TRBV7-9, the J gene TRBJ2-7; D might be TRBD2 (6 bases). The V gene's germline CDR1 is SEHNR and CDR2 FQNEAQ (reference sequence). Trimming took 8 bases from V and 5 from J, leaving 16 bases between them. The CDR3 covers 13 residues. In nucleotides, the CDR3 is TGTGCCAGCGAGGGACTCCAGGGACACGAGCAGTACTTC. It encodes CASEGLQGHEQYF.

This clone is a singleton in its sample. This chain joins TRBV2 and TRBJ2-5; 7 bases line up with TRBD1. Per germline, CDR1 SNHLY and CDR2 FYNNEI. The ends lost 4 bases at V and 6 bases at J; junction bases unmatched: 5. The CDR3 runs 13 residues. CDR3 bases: TGTGCCAGCAGTGCGGACAGGCAACAGACCCAGTACTTC. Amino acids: CASSADRQQTQYF.

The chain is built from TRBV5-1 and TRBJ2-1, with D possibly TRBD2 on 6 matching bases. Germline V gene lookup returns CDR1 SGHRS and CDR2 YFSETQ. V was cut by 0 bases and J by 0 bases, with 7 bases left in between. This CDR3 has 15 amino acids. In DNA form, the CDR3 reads TGCGCCAGCAGCTTGGGCGGGATCTCCTACAATGAGCAGTTCTTC. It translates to CASSLGGISYNEQFF.

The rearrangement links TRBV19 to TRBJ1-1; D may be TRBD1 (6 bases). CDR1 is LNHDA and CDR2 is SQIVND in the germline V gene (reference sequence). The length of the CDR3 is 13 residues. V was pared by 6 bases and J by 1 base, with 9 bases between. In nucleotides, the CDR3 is TGTGCCAGTAGACTACAGGGGAACACTGAAGCTTTCTTT. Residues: CASRLQGNTEAFF. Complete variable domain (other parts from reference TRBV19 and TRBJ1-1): DGGITQSPKYLFRKEGQNVTLSCEQNLNHDAMYWYRQDPGQGLRLIYYSQIVNDFQKGDIAEGYSVSREKKESFPLTVTSAQKNPTAFYLCASRLQGNTEAFFGQGTRLTVV.

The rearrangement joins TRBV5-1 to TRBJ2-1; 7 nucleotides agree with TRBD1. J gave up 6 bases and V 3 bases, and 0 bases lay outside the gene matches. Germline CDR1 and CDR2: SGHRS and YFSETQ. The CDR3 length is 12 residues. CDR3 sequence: CASSSGGNEQFF. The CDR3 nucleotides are TGCGCCAGCAGCTCAGGGGGCAATGAGCAGTTCTTC.

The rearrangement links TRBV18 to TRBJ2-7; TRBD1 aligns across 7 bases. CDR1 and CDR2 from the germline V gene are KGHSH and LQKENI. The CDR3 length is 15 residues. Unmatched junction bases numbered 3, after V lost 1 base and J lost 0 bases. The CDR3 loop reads CASSPQQGHSYEQYF. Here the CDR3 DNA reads TGTGCCAGCTCACCACAACAGGGGCACTCCTACGAGCAGTACTTC.

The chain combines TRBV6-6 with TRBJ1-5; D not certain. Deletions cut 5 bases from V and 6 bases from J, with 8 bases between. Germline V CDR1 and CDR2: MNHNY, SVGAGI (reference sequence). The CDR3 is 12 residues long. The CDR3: CASSGLFQPQHF. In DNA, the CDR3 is TGTGCCAGCAGTGGACTGTTTCAGCCCCAGCATTTT.

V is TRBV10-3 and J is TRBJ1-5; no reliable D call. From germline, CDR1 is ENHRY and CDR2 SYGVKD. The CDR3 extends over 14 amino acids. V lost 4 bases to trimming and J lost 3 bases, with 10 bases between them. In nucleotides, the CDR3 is TGTGCCATCAGTGCCGGACTGAACAATCAGCCCCAGCATTTT. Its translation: CAISAGLNNQPQHF.

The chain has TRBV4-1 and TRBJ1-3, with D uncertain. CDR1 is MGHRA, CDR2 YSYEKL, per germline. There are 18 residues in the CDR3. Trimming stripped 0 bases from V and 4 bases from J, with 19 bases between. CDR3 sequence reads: CASSQDLGGQRNGNTIYF. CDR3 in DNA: TGCGCCAGCAGCCAAGATCTGGGAGGGCAGCGTAACGGAAACACCATATATTTT.

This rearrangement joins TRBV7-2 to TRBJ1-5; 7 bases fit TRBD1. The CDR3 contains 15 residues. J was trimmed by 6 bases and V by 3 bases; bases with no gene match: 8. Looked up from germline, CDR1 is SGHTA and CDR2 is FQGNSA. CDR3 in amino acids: CASSFSGGGSQPQHF. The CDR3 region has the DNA TGTGCCAGCAGCTTTTCAGGGGGAGGAAGTCAGCCCCAGCATTTT.

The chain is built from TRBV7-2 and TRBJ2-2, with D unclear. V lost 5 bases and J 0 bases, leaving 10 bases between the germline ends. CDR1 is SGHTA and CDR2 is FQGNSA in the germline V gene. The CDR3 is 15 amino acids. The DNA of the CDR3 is TGTGCCAGCAGCCTTAGCAGCGCGAACACCGGGGAGCTGTTTTTT. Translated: CASSLSSANTGELFF.

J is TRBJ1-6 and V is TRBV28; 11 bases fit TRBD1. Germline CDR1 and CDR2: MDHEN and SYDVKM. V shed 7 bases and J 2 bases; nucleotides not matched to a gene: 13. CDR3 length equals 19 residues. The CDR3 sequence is CASIRSLGQGGPYNSPLHF. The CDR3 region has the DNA TGTGCCAGCATCCGCTCCCTGGGACAGGGGGGTCCCTATAATTCACCCCTCCACTTT.

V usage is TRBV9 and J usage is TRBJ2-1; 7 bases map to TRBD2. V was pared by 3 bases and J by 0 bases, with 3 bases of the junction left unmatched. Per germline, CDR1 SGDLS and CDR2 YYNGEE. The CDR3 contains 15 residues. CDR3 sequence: CASSGLAASYNEQFF. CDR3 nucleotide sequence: TGTGCCAGCAGCGGCCTAGCGGCCTCCTACAATGAGCAGTTCTTC. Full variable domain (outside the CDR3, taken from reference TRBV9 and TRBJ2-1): DSGVTQTPKHLITATGQRVTLRCSPRSGDLSVYWYQQSLDQGLQFLIQYYNGEERAKGNILERFSAQQFPDLHSELNLSSLELGDSALYFCASSGLAASYNEQFFGPGTRLTVL.